Listed below are T cell receptor beta chains from one sample, sequenced in a study of T cell changes during pregnancy in multiple sclerosis. Clones were sequenced by immunoSEQ multiplex PCR, and TCRdb holds only the in-frame ones, with some missing. This table holds around 70,000 clones, roughly 92% found once. The sample in question was peripheral blood, obtained after pregnancy. These receptors were taken from a female donor in good health, enrolled as a control in a pregnancy study. CDR3s include the opening cysteine and the closing phenylalanine or tryptophan. Where a row states a size, it is once, few, many or the class of an expanded clone; other rows omit it.

abundance: NA
v_gene: TRBV4-1
len: 14
j_gene: TRBJ2-1
CDR3aa: CASSQAVDYNEQFF

abundance: NA
v_gene: TRBV2
len: 13
j_gene: TRBJ2-3
CDR3aa: CASFGGHADTQYF

abundance: few
v_gene: TRBV28
len: 16
j_gene: TRBJ2-1
CDR3aa: CASSLKTSGDYNEQFF

abundance: once
v_gene: TRBV5-6
len: 15
j_gene: TRBJ2-3
CDR3aa: CASSLAGLPTDTQYF

abundance: NA
v_gene: TRBV15
len: 18
j_gene: TRBJ2-3
CDR3aa: CATSRFTASGGAKDTQYF

abundance: NA
v_gene: TRBV2
len: 20
j_gene: TRBJ2-1
CDR3aa: CASSETPASGGALYYNEQFF

abundance: NA
v_gene: TRBV6-1
len: 14
j_gene: TRBJ2-3
CDR3aa: CATVRDRAPDTQYF

abundance: NA
v_gene: TRBV28
len: 18
j_gene: TRBJ2-7
CDR3aa: CASSPISLFRDRDYEQYF

abundance: NA
v_gene: TRBV19
len: 14
j_gene: TRBJ2-7
CDR3aa: CASSAWTSTYEQYF

abundance: NA
v_gene: TRBV2
len: 12
j_gene: TRBJ2-7
CDR3aa: CASMQVSYEQYF

abundance: few
v_gene: TRBV28
len: 14
j_gene: TRBJ1-2
CDR3aa: CASSLDRGSYGYTF

abundance: NA
v_gene: TRBV19
len: 15
j_gene: TRBJ2-3
CDR3aa: CASRLGQGVSDTQYF

abundance: NA
v_gene: TRBV28
len: 13
j_gene: TRBJ2-7
CDR3aa: CASSFDRGHEQYF

abundance: NA
v_gene: TRBV25-1
len: 16
j_gene: TRBJ2-4
CDR3aa: CASSDTGPLGENIQYF

abundance: NA
v_gene: TRBV5-4
len: 16
j_gene: TRBJ2-1
CDR3aa: CASSQGTSGIGNEQFF

abundance: NA
v_gene: TRBV4-3
len: 11
j_gene: TRBJ2-2
CDR3aa: CASSTSGRRFF

abundance: NA
v_gene: TRBV7-8
len: 17
j_gene: TRBJ2-2
CDR3aa: CASSFHLMRANTGELFF

abundance: NA
v_gene: TRBV7-9
len: 15
j_gene: TRBJ2-5
CDR3aa: CASSLGEGVQETQYF

abundance: once
v_gene: TRBV29-1
len: 12
j_gene: TRBJ1-4
CDR3aa: CSVEVRGEKLFF

abundance: NA
v_gene: TRBV9
len: 15
j_gene: TRBJ2-3
CDR3aa: CASSDPGLAGGEKYF

abundance: NA
v_gene: TRBV7-3
len: 15
j_gene: TRBJ1-1
CDR3aa: CASRNQGGVGTEAFF

abundance: NA
v_gene: TRBV6-1
len: 14
j_gene: TRBJ1-3
CDR3aa: CASSEQSSGNTIYF

abundance: NA
v_gene: TRBV28
len: 11
j_gene: TRBJ2-7
CDR3aa: CASSPSIEQYF

abundance: once
v_gene: TRBV11-3
len: 13
j_gene: TRBJ2-7
CDR3aa: CASSFGLSDEQYF

abundance: once
v_gene: TRBV27
len: 16
j_gene: TRBJ2-1
CDR3aa: CASSFLSGQGAGEQFF